Given below is one T cell receptor beta chain in context. The antigen is undetermined. This sample stems from a study of shared clonotypes between healthy human individuals. Findings and limits, study-wide: Read depth was anticipated to influence clonotype sharing among donors.

All participating donors were Caucasian adults from Nashville, Tennessee. The protocol was immunoSEQ multiplex PCR, while the TCRdb copy is restricted to in-frame clones and leaves out a portion. The sample shows 400,000 to 550,000 clones, around 80% of them seen only once. This receptor was identified in a woman aged 40 to 50 in good health. Some clones in this sample may be carry-over from other donors' samples. Input material: PBMCs.

DNA for the CDR3: TGTGCCAGTAGTGAGACAGGGGGCTGGGAGCAGTACTTC. Translated: CASSETGGWEQYF. The chain joins TRBV19 to TRBJ2-7, with 10 bases that match TRBD1. The CDR3 consists of 13 residues. The junction had 5 bases not matched to a gene; V was cut back by 5 bases and J by 7 bases. Germline CDR1 is LNHDA and CDR2 is SQIVND (reference sequence).